This T cell receptor (beta chain) was documented in a study of shared clonotypes between healthy human individuals. Comment on this clone: Its antigen is not known. The sample carries other DNA sequences with the same CDR3.

Positive CCR7 selection of CD45RO-negative cells yielded the naive CD8 cells, and terminally differentiated effector memory CD45RA+ cells were excluded. Donors had no recently reported acute infections or vaccinations and were HIV-negative. Deep-level assay runs were performed. Libraries were prepared by immunoSEQ multiplex PCR; TCRdb keeps only in-frame clonotypes and omits some of them. The sample includes millions of clones, more than 85% of them seen just once. The V segment lost 0 bases and the J segment 1 base; nucleotides outside the gene matches: 2. The CDR3 loop spans 15 amino acids. Per germline, CDR1 SGHAT and CDR2 FQNNGV. General study findings and limits: What naive subsets generally showed was a larger estimated richness than memory subsets showed. In this cohort, only blood was sampled, and tissue repertoires likely differ.

The sample taken for sequencing was naive CD8+ T cells from PBMCs. The receptor was isolated from a man aged 18 to 29 in good health. Some clones in this sample may be carry-over from other donors' samples. The chain combines TRBV11-2 with TRBJ2-5, with 7 bases fitting TRBD2. The CDR3 bases are TGTGCCAGCAGCTTAGAGCTAGCGGCCCAAGAGACCCAGTACTTC. Translated: CASSLELAAQETQYF.